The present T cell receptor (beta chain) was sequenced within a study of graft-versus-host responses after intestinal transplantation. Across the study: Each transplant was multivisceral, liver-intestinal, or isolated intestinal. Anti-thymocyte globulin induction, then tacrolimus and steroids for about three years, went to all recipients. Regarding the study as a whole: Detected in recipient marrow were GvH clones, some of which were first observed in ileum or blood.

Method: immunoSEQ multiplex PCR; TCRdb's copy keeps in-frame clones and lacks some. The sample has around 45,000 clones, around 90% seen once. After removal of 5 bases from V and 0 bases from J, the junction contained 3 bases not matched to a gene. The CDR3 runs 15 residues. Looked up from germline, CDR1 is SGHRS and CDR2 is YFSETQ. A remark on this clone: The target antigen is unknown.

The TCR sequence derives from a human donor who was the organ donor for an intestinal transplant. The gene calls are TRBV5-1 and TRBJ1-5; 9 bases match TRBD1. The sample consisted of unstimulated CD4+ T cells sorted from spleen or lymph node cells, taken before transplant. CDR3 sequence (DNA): TGCGCCAGCAGACGGACAGGGGATAGCAATCAGCCCCAGCATTTT. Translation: CASRRTGDSNQPQHF. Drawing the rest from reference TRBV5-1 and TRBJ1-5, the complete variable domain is KAGVTQTPRYLIKTRGQQVTLSCSPISGHRSVSWYQQTPGQGLQFLFEYFSETQRNKGNFPGRFSGRQFSNSRSEMNVSTLELGDSALYLCASRRTGDSNQPQHFGDGTRLSIL.